The 23 T cell receptor beta chains below come from one sample, sequenced in a study of identical twins. TCRdb used MiXCR to reprocess the 5' RACE reads, holding one entry per CDR3 protein. The table includes fewer than 650,000 distinct CDR3 sequences, 7.5% to 10% detected once. Another study also made use of these data, one on yellow fever vaccine responses in identical twins.

Source material: PBMCs. These receptors were taken from a woman aged 18 to 35 in good health.

The chain carries TRBV6-1 and TRBJ1-1; D perhaps matches TRBD1 (5 bases). CDR1 MNHNS and CDR2 SASEGT come from the germline V gene. V shed 8 bases and J shed 1 base, with 11 bases lying between them. The CDR3 runs to 13 residues. CDR3 residues: CASVRQRNTEAFF. CDR3 sequence (DNA): TGTGCCAGCGTCCGACAGAGGAACACTGAAGCTTTCTTT.

This clonotype was observed a handful of times. This chain uses TRBV2 with TRBJ2-1, with TRBD1 as a possible D gene (5 bases). Trimming removed 4 bases at V and 0 bases at J, with 10 bases between. CDR1 and CDR2 (germline): SNHLY, FYNNEI. This CDR3 comprises 15 residues. The CDR3 DNA reads TGTGCCAGCAGTGGCGACAGTGGCTCCTACAATGAGCAGTTCTTC. Translation gives CASSGDSGSYNEQFF. Supplemented by reference TRBV2 and TRBJ2-1, the full variable domain reads EPEVTQTPSHQVTQMGQEVILRCVPISNHLYFYWYRQILGQKVEFLVSFYNNEISEKSEIFDDQFSVERPDGSNFTLKIRSTKLEDSAMYFCASSGDSGSYNEQFFGPGTRLTVL.

This clonotype was found a few times. This rearrangement joins TRBV6-2 or TRBV6-3 to TRBJ2-3; a possible D gene is TRBD2 (5 bases). The CDR3 has 16 amino acids. V shed 0 bases and J shed 3 bases, with 13 bases lying between them. The germline gives CDR1 MNHEY, CDR2 SVGEGT. For the CDR3, the DNA is TGTGCCAGCAGTTACTCGGTGAGGGAACGTACAGATACGCAGTATTTT. This sequence encodes CASSYSVRERTDTQYF.

V gene TRBV6-2 or TRBV6-3 combines with J gene TRBJ2-1, with 9 bases aligning to TRBD2. The CDR3 consists of 12 residues. Germline V gene lookup returns CDR1 MNHEY and CDR2 SVGEGT. Losses at the gene ends were 2 bases for V and 13 bases for J; bases not matched to a gene: 3. CDR3 in DNA: TGTGCCAGCAGTTACGCGGGAGGGCCTCAGTTCTTC. Its protein is CASSYAGGPQFF.

This clonotype came up a few times. The V gene is TRBV20-1, the J gene TRBJ1-1, with D unresolved. This CDR3 has 15 residues. The germline V gene has CDR1 DFQATT and CDR2 SNEGSKA (reference sequence). Trimming left V 1 base short and J 0 bases short, with 12 bases between. The CDR3, as DNA: TGCAGTGCTAGAGGAATAAAGGAATTGAACACTGAAGCTTTCTTT. Its protein product is CSARGIKELNTEAFF.

The V call is TRBV27, the J call TRBJ2-1, with 9 bases that match TRBD1. This CDR3 is built from 17 residues. V lost 4 bases to trimming and J lost 1 base; unmatched junction nucleotides: 8. Germline CDR1 and CDR2: MNHEY and SMNVEV (reference sequence). CDR3 DNA: TGTGCCAGCAGTTCGACAGGGGGGGGCTATTCCTACAATGAGCAGTTCTTC. Translated, it gives CASSSTGGGYSYNEQFF.

This clonotype was detected only a few times. This chain links TRBV20-1 with TRBJ1-5; the D is unclear. The CDR3 covers 16 residues. Germline loops: CDR1 DFQATT, CDR2 SNEGSKA (reference sequence). Deletions cut 0 bases from V and 1 base from J, with 13 bases between. The CDR3 DNA is TGCAGTGCTAGAGATCGGAGGGCATGGAGCAATCAGCCCCAGCATTTT. As protein: CSARDRRAWSNQPQHF.

This clonotype was detected a few times. CDR3 DNA sequence: TGCGCCAGCAGTGATGGTCGGGACTACAATGAGCAGTTCTTC. Translation: CASSDGRDYNEQFF. The gene calls are TRBV10-1 and TRBJ2-1, with D perhaps TRBD2 (5 bases). With 3 bases removed from V and 3 bases from J, the gap between germline ends came to 9 bases. In germline, CDR1 is WNHNN, CDR2 SYGVQD (reference sequence). There are 14 residues in the CDR3.

This clonotype was counted a few times. The chain recombines TRBV6-2 or TRBV6-3 with TRBJ2-7; the D gene is possibly TRBD1 (6 bases). V lost 6 bases and J 5 bases, leaving 8 bases between the germline ends. The germline CDR1 and CDR2 sequences are MNHEY and SVGEGT. The CDR3 has 11 residues. The CDR3 nucleotides read TGTGCCAGCAGAACAGGGAACGAGCAGTACTTC. Its translation is CASRTGNEQYF.

This clonotype was counted only a few times. This rearrangement joins TRBV15 to TRBJ2-3; no reliable D call. Trimming took 0 bases from V and 0 from J, leaving 10 bases between them. Looked up from germline, CDR1 is LNHNV and CDR2 is YYDKDF (reference sequence). The CDR3 covers 16 residues. CDR3 bases: TGTGCCACCAGCAGAGATTCAAGTCCTAGCACAGATACGCAGTATTTT. It specifies CATSRDSSPSTDTQYF.

For this clonotype: A read error may produce the germline difference seen at one junction end. The chain uses TRBV20-1 and TRBJ2-5; D is ambiguous. Germline-derived CDR1 and CDR2 are DFQATT and SNEGSKA (reference sequence). The CDR3 loop spans 15 amino acids. CDR3 in amino acids: CSAAPAVDWEESQYF. The CDR3, as DNA: TGCAGTGCCGCGCCGGCGGTAGATTGGGAAGAGTCCCAGTACTTC.

This clonotype appeared a few times. V usage is TRBV4-3 and J usage is TRBJ2-7, with TRBD2 identical over 9 bases. This CDR3 region has 16 residues. The V and J ends lost 0 bases and 7 bases, in that order; junction bases with no gene match: 10. The germline V gene encodes CDR1 LGHNA and CDR2 YSLEER. The CDR3 DNA reads as TGCGCCAGCAGCCAAGATTGGCTAGCGGGAAGTTGGGAGCAGTACTTC. Its translation: CASSQDWLAGSWEQYF.

This clonotype was detected many times. The chain combines TRBV27 with TRBJ2-3; 15 nucleotides agree with TRBD2. The germline gives CDR1 MNHEY, CDR2 SMNVEV (reference sequence). CDR3 size: 15 residues. J gave up 3 bases and V 9 bases, and 4 bases lay outside the gene matches. CDR3 loop: CASSGLAGGTDTQYF. The CDR3 DNA reads TGTGCCAGTAGTGGACTAGCGGGGGGGACAGATACGCAGTATTTT.

This clonotype has just a few counts. The chain links TRBV20-1 to TRBJ2-7; D call uncertain. This CDR3 region has 12 residues. Deletions cut 2 bases from V and 5 bases from J, with 10 bases between. The germline V gene encodes CDR1 DFQATT and CDR2 SNEGSKA (reference sequence). The CDR3 DNA sequence: TGCAGTGCTAGAAATCGGACCAACGAGCAGTACTTC. Translation: CSARNRTNEQYF.

The chain links TRBV29-1 to TRBJ2-7; a possible D gene is TRBD1 (5 bases). The V gene lost 7 bases and the J gene lost 4 bases, with 14 bases spanning the gap. In germline, CDR1 is SQVTM, CDR2 ANQGSEA. There are 12 residues in the CDR3. CDR3: CSATTEKYEQYF. The CDR3 nucleotides read TGCAGCGCGACGACAGAGAAATACGAGCAGTACTTC.

This clonotype was observed at least ten times. This chain links TRBV10-3 with TRBJ2-1; 8 bases align to TRBD2. Trimming cost V 8 bases and J 2 bases; bases outside gene matches: 2. Germline CDR1 ENHRY, CDR2 SYGVKD. CDR3 length: 13 amino acids. CDR3 region: CAIAGGAYNEQFF. The CDR3 bases are TGTGCCATCGCCGGGGGGGCCTACAATGAGCAGTTCTTC.

This clonotype was counted a few times. This chain connects TRBV12-3 or TRBV12-4 to TRBJ2-3; 12 bases match TRBD2. The CDR3 extends over 16 amino acids. V dropped 1 base and J dropped 5; count of bases not matched to a gene: 4. CDR3 amino acids: CASSLGPTSGRDTQYF. For the CDR3, the DNA is TGTGCCAGCAGTTTAGGCCCGACTAGCGGGAGAGATACGCAGTATTTT.

This clonotype was seen at least ten times. V usage is TRBV20-1 and J usage is TRBJ2-7, with D tentatively TRBD1 (5 bases). The CDR3 loop spans 13 amino acids. In germline, CDR1 is DFQATT, CDR2 SNEGSKA (reference sequence). Trimming stripped 1 base from V and 4 bases from J, with 11 bases between. The chain's CDR3 is CSARGQGGYEQYF. The CDR3 nucleotides read TGCAGTGCTAGAGGGCAGGGTGGTTACGAGCAGTACTTC.

This clonotype has at least ten counts. The chain's CDR3 is CASSQGQGDYNEQFF. As DNA, the CDR3 is TGTGCCAGCAGCCAGGGGCAGGGGGATTACAATGAGCAGTTCTTC. The rearrangement uses TRBV7-9 and TRBJ2-1; TRBD1 aligns across 7 bases. The CDR3 runs 15 residues. Unmatched junction bases numbered 8, after V lost 5 bases and J lost 4 bases. Per germline, CDR1 SEHNR and CDR2 FQNEAQ (reference sequence). Based on the CDR3 plus reference TRBV7-9 and TRBJ2-1, the full variable domain is DTGVSQNPRHKITKRGQNVTFRCDPISEHNRLYWYRQTLGQGPEFLTYFQNEAQLEKSRLLSDRFSAERPKGSFSTLEIQRTEQGDSAMYLCASSQGQGDYNEQFFGPGTRLTVL.

In its sample, this clonotype was seen a few times. CDR3 amino acids: CASSFPSGYNEQFF. The CDR3 DNA follows: TGTGCCAGCAGTTTCCCCTCGGGTTACAATGAGCAGTTCTTC. The chain is built from TRBV28 and TRBJ2-1, with no clear D. With 3 bases removed from V and 4 bases from J, the gap between germline ends came to 10 bases. CDR1 is MDHEN and CDR2 is SYDVKM in the germline V gene. The CDR3 runs to 14 residues.

In this sample, this clonotype turned up a few times. The CDR3 loop reads CATSGSSVSSTDTQYF. The CDR3 DNA sequence: TGTGCCACCAGTGGAAGCAGTGTTTCTAGCACAGATACGCAGTATTTT. The gene calls are TRBV24-1 and TRBJ2-3; D call uncertain. The germline gives CDR1 KGHDR, CDR2 SFDVKD. Trimming took 5 bases from V and 0 from J, leaving 14 bases between them. The CDR3 runs to 16 residues.

A note on this clonotype: Possible read error: a much larger clone is one base away. The chain uses TRBV29-1 and TRBJ2-7, with TRBD1 identical over 7 bases. Germline V gives CDR1 SQVTM, CDR2 ANQGSEA. The CDR3 length is 13 residues. The ends lost 4 bases at V and 5 bases at J; junction bases unmatched: 8. The CDR3 reads CSVGQGVKDEQYF. DNA for the CDR3: TGCAGCGTTGGGCAGGGGGTTAAGGACGAGCAGTACTTC.

In this sample, this clonotype turned up a few times. CDR3 nucleotides: TGCGCCAGCAGCAAGGGACTAGCGGACGAGCAGTTCTTC. It is translated as CASSKGLADEQFF. This chain connects TRBV5-1 to TRBJ2-1; 11 positions match TRBD2. Germline assignment: CDR1 SGHRS and CDR2 YFSETQ. The CDR3 consists of 13 residues. The ends lost 4 bases at V and 10 bases at J; junction bases unmatched: 4.